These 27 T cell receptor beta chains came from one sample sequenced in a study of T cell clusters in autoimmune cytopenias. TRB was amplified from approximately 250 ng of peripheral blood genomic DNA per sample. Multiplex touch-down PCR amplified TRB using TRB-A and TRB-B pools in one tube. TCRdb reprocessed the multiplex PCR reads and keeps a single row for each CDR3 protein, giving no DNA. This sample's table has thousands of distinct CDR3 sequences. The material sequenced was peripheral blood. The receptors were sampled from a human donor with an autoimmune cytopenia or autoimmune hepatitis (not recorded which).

The CDR3 sequence: CASSESAGEYNEQFF. This chain uses TRBV6-4 with TRBJ2-1; the TCRdb call, TRBD2, lacks DNA for checking. Looked up from germline, CDR1 is MRHNA and CDR2 is SNTAGT. This CDR3 is built from 15 residues.

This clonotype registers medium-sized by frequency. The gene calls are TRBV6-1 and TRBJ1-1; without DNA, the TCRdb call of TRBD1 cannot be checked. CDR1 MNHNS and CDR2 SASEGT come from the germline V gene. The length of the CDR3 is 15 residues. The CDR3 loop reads CASSELTGVITEAFF.

Here the CDR3 reads CSVAGQQNTEAFF. The genes are TRBV29-1 and TRBJ1-1; TCRdb's D call, TRBD1, is unchecked because there is no DNA. CDR1 is SQVTM and CDR2 is ANQGSEA in the germline V gene. This CDR3 has 13 residues.

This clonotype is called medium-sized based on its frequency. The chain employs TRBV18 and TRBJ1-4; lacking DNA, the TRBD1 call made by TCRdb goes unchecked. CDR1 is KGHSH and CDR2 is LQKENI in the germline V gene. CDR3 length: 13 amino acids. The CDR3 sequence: CASSPPPGEKLFF.

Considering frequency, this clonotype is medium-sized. This chain's CDR3 is CASSIVAGDDTQYF. The chain uses TRBV19 and TRBJ2-3; TCRdb's D call, TRBD1, is unchecked because there is no DNA. The CDR3 has 14 residues. Germline V CDR1 and CDR2: LNHDA, SQIVND (reference sequence).

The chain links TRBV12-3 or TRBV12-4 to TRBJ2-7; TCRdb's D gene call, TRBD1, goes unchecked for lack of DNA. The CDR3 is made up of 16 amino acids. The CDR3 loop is CASSLTPGTGGREQYF.

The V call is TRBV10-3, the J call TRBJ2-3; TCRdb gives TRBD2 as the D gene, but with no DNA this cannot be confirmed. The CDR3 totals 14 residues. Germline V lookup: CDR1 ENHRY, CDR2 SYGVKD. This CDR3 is CAINSGGWQDTQYF.

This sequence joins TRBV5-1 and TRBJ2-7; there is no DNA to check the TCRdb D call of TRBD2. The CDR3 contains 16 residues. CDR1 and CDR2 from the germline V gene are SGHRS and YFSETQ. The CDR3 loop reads CASSLGTTVGRNEQYF.

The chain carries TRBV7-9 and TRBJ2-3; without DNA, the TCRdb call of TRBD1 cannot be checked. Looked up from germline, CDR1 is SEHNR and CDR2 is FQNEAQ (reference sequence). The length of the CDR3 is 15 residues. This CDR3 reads CASSPTGMGMNTQYF. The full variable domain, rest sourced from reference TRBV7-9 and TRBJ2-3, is DTGVSQNPRHKITKRGQNVTFRCDPISEHNRLYWYRQTLGQGPEFLTYFQNEAQLEKSRLLSDRFSAERPKGSFSTLEIQRTEQGDSAMYLCASSPTGMGMNTQYFGPGTRLTVL.

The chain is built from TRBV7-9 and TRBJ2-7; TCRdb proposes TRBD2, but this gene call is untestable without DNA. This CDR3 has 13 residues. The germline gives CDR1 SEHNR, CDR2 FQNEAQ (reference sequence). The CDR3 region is CASSPIGSYEQYF.

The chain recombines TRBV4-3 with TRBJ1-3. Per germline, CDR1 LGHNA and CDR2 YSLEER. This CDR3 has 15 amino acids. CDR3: CASSIRTAGVNTIYF.

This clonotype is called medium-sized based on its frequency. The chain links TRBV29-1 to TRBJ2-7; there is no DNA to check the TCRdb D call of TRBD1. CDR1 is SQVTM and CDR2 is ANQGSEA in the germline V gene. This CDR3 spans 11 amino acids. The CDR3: CSGRTSYEQYF.

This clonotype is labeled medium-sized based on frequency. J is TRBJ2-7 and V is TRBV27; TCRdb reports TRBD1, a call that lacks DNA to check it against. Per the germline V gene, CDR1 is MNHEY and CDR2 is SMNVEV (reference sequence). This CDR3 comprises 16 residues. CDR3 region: CASSLYGGDNSYEQYF.

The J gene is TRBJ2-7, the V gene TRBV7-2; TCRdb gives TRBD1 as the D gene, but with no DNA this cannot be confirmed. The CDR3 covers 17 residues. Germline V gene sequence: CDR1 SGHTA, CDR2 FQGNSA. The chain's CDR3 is CASSYTGTGIIGYEQYF.

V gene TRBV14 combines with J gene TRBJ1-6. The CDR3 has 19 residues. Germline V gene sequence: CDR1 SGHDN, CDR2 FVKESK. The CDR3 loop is CASSQAPLYQREYNSPLHF.

CDR3 protein: CASSYQQGATNSPLHF. The chain links TRBV7-9 to TRBJ1-6; TCRdb outputs TRBD1, but without DNA this stays unchecked. This CDR3 contains 16 residues. Germline values: CDR1 SEHNR, CDR2 FQNEAQ (reference sequence).

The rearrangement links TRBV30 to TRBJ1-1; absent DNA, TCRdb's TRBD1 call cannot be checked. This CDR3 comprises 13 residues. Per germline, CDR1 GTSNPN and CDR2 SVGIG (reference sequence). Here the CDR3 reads CAWCSTGFSEAFF.

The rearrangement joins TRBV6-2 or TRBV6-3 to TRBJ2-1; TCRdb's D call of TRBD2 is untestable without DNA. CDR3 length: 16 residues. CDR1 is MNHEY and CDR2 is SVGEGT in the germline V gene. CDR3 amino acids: CASSRLAGFQGNEQFF.

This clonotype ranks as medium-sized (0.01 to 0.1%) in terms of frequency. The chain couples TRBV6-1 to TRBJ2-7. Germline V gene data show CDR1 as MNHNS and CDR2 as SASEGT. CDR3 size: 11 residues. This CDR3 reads CASSVPYEQYF.

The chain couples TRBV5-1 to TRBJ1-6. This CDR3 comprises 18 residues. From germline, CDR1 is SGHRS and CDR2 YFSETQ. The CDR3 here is CASSLGQVWTSYNSPLHF.

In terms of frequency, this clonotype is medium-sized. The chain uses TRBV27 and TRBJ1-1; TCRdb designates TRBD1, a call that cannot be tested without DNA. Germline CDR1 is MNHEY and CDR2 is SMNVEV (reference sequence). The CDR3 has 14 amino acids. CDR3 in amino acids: CASSWSGANTEAFF.

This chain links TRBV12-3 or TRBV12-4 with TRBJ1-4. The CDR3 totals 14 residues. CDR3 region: CASSPAQVGEKLFF.

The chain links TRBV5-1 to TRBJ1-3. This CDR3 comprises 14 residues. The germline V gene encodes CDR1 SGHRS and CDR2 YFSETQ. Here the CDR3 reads CASRPAGSGNTIYF.

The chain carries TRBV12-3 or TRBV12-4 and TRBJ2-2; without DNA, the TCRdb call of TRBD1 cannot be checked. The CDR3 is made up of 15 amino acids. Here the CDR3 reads CASSFDRGYTGELFF.

The CDR3 sequence: CASSLGPAQAGVGELFF. V gene TRBV5-1 combines with J gene TRBJ2-2; without DNA, the TCRdb call of TRBD2 cannot be checked. Germline assignment: CDR1 SGHRS and CDR2 YFSETQ. The length of the CDR3 is 17 residues.

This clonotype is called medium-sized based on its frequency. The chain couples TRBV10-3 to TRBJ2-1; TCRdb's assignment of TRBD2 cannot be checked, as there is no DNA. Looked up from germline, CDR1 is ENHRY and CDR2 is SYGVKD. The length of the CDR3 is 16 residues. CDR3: CAIRGGRQAIVNEQFF.

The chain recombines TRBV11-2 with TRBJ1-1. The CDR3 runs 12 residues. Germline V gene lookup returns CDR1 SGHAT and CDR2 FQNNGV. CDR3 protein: CASSEYGLEAFF. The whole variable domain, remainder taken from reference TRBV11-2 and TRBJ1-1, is EAGVAQSPRYKIIEKRQSVAFWCNPISGHATLYWYQQILGQGPKLLIQFQNNGVVDDSQLPKDRFSAERLKGVDSTLKIQPAKLEDSAVYLCASSEYGLEAFFGQGTRLTVV.